Following are 13 T cell receptor beta chains from one sample sequenced in a study of breast tumors, draining lymph nodes, adjacent tissues. The lymph nodes were axillary draining lymph nodes from breast cancer patients. TCRdb processed the multiplex PCR reads anew with MiXCR; each CDR3 protein has one entry. The top ten hold more than 2.5% of the sample, which has some 130,000 distinct CDR3 sequences, about a fifth seen once. Sequencing input: axillary lymph node tissue. The receptors here all came from a female donor with breast cancer. Some clones in this sample may be carry-over from other donors' samples.

This clonotype was observed once. It may be a read error: a sequence one base away is much more abundant. V and J are TRBV7-6 and TRBJ2-2, with D perhaps matching TRBD2 (5 bases). The CDR3 spans 13 residues. Germline CDR1 reads SGHVS; CDR2 reads FNYEAQ. DNA of the CDR3: TGTGCCAGCAGCTTAATGAACACCGGGGAGCTGATTTTT. Amino acid sequence: CASSLMNTGELIF.

The table lists this clonotype with many counts. The chain employs TRBV4-1 and TRBJ2-5; D gene uncertain. The CDR3 runs to 15 residues. Between the trimmed V and J ends, which lost 0 bases and 7 bases, there was a span of 15 bases. Germline CDR1 MGHRA, CDR2 YSYEKL. For the CDR3, the DNA is TGCGCCAGCAGCCAAGATGAGGACCCATGGGGGACCCAGTACTTC. Residues: CASSQDEDPWGTQYF.

Comments on this clonotype: A much larger clone differs by one base, so this may be a read error. CDR3 DNA: TGTGCCGCCAGCAGAACTACTAGCGGGAATCAATTAGATACGCAGTATTTT. It specifies CAASRTTSGNQLDTQYF. V and J are TRBV15 and TRBJ2-3; 10 nucleotides line up with TRBD2. Germline values: CDR1 LNHNV, CDR2 YYDKDF (reference sequence). The CDR3 contains 17 residues.

This clonotype occurred many times. The CDR3 region is CASSGGASGSYEQYF. The CDR3 DNA reads as TGTGCCAGCAGCGGTGGGGCTAGCGGAAGTTACGAGCAGTACTTC. The chain joins TRBV9 to TRBJ2-7; 7 positions match TRBD2. This CDR3 region has 15 residues. Trimming took 3 bases from V and 4 from J; bases not matched to a gene: 10. Germline-derived CDR1 and CDR2 are SGDLS and YYNGEE.

This clonotype was counted many times. This chain joins TRBV19 and TRBJ2-1, with 14 positions matching TRBD2. This CDR3 is built from 16 residues. The V gene's germline CDR1 is LNHDA and CDR2 SQIVND (reference sequence). After removal of 1 base from V and 8 bases from J, the junction contained 4 bases not matched to a gene. The CDR3 here is CASSIAGLAGADEQFF. CDR3 nucleotides: TGTGCCAGTAGTATAGCGGGACTAGCGGGAGCTGATGAGCAGTTCTTC.

The chain is built from TRBV28 and TRBJ2-7; 7 bases are a match to TRBD1. Per the germline V gene, CDR1 is MDHEN and CDR2 is SYDVKM. V lost 2 bases to trimming and J lost 7 bases; unmatched junction nucleotides: 2. This CDR3 spans 12 amino acids. The DNA for the CDR3 is TGTGCCAGCAGTTTAATCAGGGGGGAGCAGTACTTC. Amino acid sequence: CASSLIRGEQYF.

This clonotype was recorded many times. The CDR3 sequence is CASSELGFGEQYF. The DNA for the CDR3 is TGTGCCAGCAGTGAACTGGGTTTTGGCGAGCAGTACTTC. This chain links TRBV6-1 with TRBJ2-7, with D unresolved. CDR3 size: 13 residues. V lost 2 bases, J lost 6 bases, and 11 bases lay in between. In germline, CDR1 is MNHNS, CDR2 SASEGT.

The chain employs TRBV19 and TRBJ1-3; D remains ambiguous. From germline, CDR1 is LNHDA and CDR2 SQIVND (reference sequence). V was clipped by 3 bases and J by 0 bases, with 15 bases between them. The CDR3 totals 17 residues. The CDR3 nucleotides read TGTGCCAGTAGTATTCTCTCTTTGGGGAGCTCTGGAAACACCATATATTTT. Translated: CASSILSLGSSGNTIYF.

This clonotype came up many times. J is TRBJ2-1 and V is TRBV5-1; 7 positions match TRBD2. Germline lookup yields CDR1 SGHRS and CDR2 YFSETQ. J gave up 1 base and V 0 bases, and 7 bases lay outside the gene matches. This CDR3 is built from 17 residues. The CDR3 sequence: CASSLGLGGGSYNEQFF. The CDR3 nucleotides read TGCGCCAGCAGCTTGGGTCTGGGGGGAGGGTCCTACAATGAGCAGTTCTTC.

This clonotype has a count of ten or more. The chain couples TRBV29-1 to TRBJ2-5; possibly TRBD2 for D (6 bases). V was clipped by 5 bases and J by 4 bases, with 14 bases between them. The CDR3 is 13 amino acids. The germline CDR1 and CDR2 sequences are SQVTM and ANQGSEA. This chain's CDR3 is CSVLRAEGETQYF. In nucleotides, the CDR3 is TGCAGCGTTCTAAGGGCGGAGGGAGAGACCCAGTACTTC.

This clonotype was seen ten or more times. The chain combines TRBV7-2 with TRBJ2-2, with D unclear. This CDR3 has 15 residues. V gave up 5 bases and J gave up 3 bases, with 13 bases separating them. Germline assignment: CDR1 SGHTA and CDR2 FQGNSA. The CDR3 DNA is TGTGCCAGCAGCCCGACCCGGACGGACACCGGGGAGCTGTTTTTT. Its translation: CASSPTRTDTGELFF.

This clonotype was counted many times. The chain joins TRBV3-1 to TRBJ1-6; D perhaps matches TRBD1 (6 bases). V gave up 1 base and J gave up 6 bases, with 13 bases separating them. This CDR3 is built from 16 residues. The V gene's germline CDR1 is LGHDT and CDR2 YNNKEL (reference sequence). The CDR3 nucleotides read TGTGCCAGCAGCCAAGCGGGACACTCCATTAATTCACCCCTCCACTTT. This gives the protein CASSQAGHSINSPLHF. The whole variable domain, filled in from reference TRBV3-1 and TRBJ1-6, reads DTAVSQTPKYLVTQMGNDKSIKCEQNLGHDTMYWYKQDSKKFLKIMFSYNNKELIINETVPNRFSPKSPDKAHLNLHINSLELGDSAVYFCASSQAGHSINSPLHFGNGTRLTVT.

This clonotype was detected ten times or more. CDR3 DNA sequence: TGCAGCGTTGCATCCGGGACAGGGGGTCTCGAGCAGTACTTC. Amino acids: CSVASGTGGLEQYF. V gene TRBV29-1 combines with J gene TRBJ2-7; 11 bases match TRBD1. V shed 4 bases and J 6 bases; nucleotides not matched to a gene: 8. The CDR3 spans 14 residues. The germline V gene has CDR1 SQVTM and CDR2 ANQGSEA.